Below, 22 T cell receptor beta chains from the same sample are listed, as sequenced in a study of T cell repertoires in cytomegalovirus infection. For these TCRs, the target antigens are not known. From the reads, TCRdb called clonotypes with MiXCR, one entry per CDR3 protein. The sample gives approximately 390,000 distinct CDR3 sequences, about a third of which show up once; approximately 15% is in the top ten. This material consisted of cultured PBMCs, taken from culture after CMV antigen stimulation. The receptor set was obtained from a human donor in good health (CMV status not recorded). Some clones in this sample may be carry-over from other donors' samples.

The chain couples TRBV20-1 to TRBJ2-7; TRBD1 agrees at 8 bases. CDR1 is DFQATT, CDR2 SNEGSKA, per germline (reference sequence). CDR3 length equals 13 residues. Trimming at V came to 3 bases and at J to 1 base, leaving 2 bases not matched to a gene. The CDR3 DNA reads TGCAGTGCTAGCAGGGGGCAATCCTACGAGCAGTACTTC. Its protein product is CSASRGQSYEQYF.

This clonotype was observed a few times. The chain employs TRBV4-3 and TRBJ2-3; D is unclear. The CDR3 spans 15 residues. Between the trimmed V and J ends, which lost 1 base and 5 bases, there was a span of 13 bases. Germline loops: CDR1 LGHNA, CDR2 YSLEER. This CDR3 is CASSQAVTIGDTQYF. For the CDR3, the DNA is TGCGCCAGCAGCCAAGCTGTCACCATTGGAGATACGCAGTATTTT.

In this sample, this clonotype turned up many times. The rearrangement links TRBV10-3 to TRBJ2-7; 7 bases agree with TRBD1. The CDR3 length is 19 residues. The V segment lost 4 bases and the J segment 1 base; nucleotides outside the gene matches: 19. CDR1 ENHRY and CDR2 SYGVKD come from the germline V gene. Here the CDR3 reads CAISGPLENGTVLSYEQYV. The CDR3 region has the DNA TGTGCCATCAGTGGGCCCTTGGAAAACGGGACAGTTCTTTCCTACGAGCAGTACGTC.

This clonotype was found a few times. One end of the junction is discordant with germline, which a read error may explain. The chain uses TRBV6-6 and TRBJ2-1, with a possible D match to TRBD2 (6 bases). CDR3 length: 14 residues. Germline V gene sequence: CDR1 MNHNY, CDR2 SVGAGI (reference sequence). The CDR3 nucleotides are TGTGCCAGCAGTGACTCCGGGGGAGGTACTGAGCAGTTCTTC. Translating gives CASSDSGGGTEQFF.

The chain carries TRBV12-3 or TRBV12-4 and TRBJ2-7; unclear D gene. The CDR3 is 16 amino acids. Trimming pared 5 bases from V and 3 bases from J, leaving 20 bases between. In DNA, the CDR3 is TGTGCCAGCAGTCCCCGATGGTCGGGTGCCCACTACGAGCAGTACTTC. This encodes CASSPRWSGAHYEQYF.

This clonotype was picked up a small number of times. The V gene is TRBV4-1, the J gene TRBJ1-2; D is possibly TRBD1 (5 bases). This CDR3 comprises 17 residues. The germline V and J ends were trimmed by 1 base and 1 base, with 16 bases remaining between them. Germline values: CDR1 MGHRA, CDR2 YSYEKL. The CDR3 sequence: CASSQGGGERINYGYTF. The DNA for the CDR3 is TGCGCCAGCAGCCAAGGCGGGGGAGAGAGAATTAACTATGGCTACACCTTC.

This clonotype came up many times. The CDR3 nucleotides read TGCAGTGCTAGAGACTTTGGTCTAGCAGCTCAGCCCCAGCATTTT. Its translation is CSARDFGLAAQPQHF. The chain has TRBV20-1 and TRBJ1-5; D is uncertain. V shed 0 bases and J shed 6 bases, with 15 bases lying between them. Germline-derived CDR1 and CDR2 are DFQATT and SNEGSKA (reference sequence). The CDR3 contains 15 residues.

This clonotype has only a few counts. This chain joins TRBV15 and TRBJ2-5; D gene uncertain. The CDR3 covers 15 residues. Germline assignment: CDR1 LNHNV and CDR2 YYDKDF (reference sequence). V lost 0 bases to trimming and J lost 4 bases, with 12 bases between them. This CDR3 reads CATSRDQARGETQYF. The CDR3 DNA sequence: TGTGCCACCAGCAGAGATCAGGCTAGAGGAGAGACCCAGTACTTC. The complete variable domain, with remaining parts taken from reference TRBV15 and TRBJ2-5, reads DAMVIQNPRYQVTQFGKPVTLSCSQTLNHNVMYWYQQKSSQAPKLLFHYYDKDFNNEADTPDNFQSRRPNTSFCFLDIRSPGLGDTAMYLCATSRDQARGETQYFGPGTRLLVL.

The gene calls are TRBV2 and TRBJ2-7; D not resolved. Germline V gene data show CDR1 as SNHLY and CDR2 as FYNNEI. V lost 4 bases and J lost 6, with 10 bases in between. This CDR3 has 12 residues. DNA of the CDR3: TGTGCCAGCAGTGGTGGTGATCCCGAGCAGTACGTC. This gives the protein CASSGGDPEQYV.

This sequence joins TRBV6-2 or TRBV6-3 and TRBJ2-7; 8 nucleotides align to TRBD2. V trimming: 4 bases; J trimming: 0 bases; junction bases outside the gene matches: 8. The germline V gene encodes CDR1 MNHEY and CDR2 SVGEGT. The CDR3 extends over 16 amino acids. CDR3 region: CASSSLLAGSSYEQYF. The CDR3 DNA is TGTGCCAGCAGTTCTCTGTTAGCGGGATCCTCCTACGAGCAGTACTTC.

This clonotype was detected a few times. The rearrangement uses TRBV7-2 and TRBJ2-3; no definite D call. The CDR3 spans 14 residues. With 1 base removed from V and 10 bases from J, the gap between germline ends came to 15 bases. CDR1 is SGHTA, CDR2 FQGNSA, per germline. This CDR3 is CASSLEAAPPPQYF. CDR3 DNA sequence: TGTGCCAGCAGCTTAGAGGCGGCTCCACCCCCGCAGTATTTT.

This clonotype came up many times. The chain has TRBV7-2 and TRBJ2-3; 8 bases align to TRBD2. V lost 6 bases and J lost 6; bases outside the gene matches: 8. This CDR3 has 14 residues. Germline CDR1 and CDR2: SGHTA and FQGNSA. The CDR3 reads CASRQRGGTDTQYF. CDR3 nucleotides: TGTGCCAGCAGACAACGGGGGGGTACGGATACGCAGTATTTT.

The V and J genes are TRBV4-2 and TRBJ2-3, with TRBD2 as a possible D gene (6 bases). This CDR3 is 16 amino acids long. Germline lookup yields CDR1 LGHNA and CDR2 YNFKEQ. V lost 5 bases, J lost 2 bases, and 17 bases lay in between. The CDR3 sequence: CASSVRDWSLTDTQYF. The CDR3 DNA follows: TGTGCCAGCAGCGTCCGGGACTGGAGTCTCACAGATACGCAGTATTTT.

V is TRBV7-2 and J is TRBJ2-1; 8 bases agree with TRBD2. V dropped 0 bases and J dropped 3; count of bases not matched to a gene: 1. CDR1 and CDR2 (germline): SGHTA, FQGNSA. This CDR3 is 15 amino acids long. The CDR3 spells CASSLASGVYNEQFF. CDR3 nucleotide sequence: TGTGCCAGCAGCTTAGCTAGCGGGGTCTACAATGAGCAGTTCTTC.

The CDR3 DNA follows: TGCGCCAGCAGCCAAGAAGGGGCCCGGGGGAACGAGCAGTACTTC. Translated, it gives CASSQEGARGNEQYF. The chain has TRBV4-3 and TRBJ2-7; D perhaps matches TRBD2 (6 bases). The CDR3 length is 15 residues. Germline lookup yields CDR1 LGHNA and CDR2 YSLEER. V lost 0 bases, J lost 5 bases, and 14 bases lay in between.

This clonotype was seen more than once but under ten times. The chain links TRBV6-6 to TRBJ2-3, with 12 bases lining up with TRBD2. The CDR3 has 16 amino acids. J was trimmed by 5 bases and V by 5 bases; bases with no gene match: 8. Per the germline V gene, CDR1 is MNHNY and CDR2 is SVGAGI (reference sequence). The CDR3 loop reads CASSPLAGGIRDTQYF. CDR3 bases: TGTGCCAGCAGTCCCCTAGCGGGAGGGATTAGAGATACGCAGTATTTT.

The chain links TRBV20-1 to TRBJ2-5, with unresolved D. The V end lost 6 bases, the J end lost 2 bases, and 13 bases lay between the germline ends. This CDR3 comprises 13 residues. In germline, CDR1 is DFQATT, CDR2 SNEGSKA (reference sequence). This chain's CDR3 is CSALALRQETQYF. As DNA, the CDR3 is TGCAGTGCCCTTGCTTTGCGGCAAGAGACCCAGTACTTC.

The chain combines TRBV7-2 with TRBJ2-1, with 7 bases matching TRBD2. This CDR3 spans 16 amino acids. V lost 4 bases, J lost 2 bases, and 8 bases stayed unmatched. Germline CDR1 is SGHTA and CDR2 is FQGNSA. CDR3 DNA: TGTGCCAGCAGCTCATTTAGCGGGCATACCTACAATGAGCAGTTCTTC. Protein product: CASSSFSGHTYNEQFF. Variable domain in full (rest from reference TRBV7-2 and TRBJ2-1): GAGVSQSPSNKVTEKGKDVELRCDPISGHTALYWYRQSLGQGLEFLIYFQGNSAPDKSGLPSDRFSAERTGGSVSTLTIQRTQQEDSAVYLCASSSFSGHTYNEQFFGPGTRLTVL.

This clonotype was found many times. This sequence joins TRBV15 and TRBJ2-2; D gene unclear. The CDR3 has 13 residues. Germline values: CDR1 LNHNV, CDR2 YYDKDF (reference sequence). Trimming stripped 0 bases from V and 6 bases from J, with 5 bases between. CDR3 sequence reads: CATSRDAAGELFF. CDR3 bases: TGTGCCACCAGCAGAGATGCCGCCGGGGAGCTGTTTTTT.

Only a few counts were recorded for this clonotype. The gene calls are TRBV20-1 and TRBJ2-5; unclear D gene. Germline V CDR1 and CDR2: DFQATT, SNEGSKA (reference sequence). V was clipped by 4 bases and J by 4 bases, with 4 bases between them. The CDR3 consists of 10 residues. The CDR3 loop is CSATGETQYF. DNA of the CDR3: TGCAGTGCTACTGGAGAGACCCAGTACTTC.

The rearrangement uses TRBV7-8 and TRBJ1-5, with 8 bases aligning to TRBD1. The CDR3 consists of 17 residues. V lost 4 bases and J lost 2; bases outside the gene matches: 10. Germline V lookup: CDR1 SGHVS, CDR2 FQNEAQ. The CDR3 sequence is CASSSFLGQGGNQPQHF. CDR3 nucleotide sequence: TGTGCCAGCAGCTCCTTCCTCGGACAGGGTGGCAATCAGCCCCAGCATTTT. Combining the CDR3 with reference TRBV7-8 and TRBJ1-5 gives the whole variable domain GAGVSQSPRYKVAKRGQDVALRCDPISGHVSLFWYQQALGQGPEFLTYFQNEAQLDKSGLPSDRFFAERPEGSVSTLKIQRTQQEDSAVYLCASSSFLGQGGNQPQHFGDGTRLSIL.

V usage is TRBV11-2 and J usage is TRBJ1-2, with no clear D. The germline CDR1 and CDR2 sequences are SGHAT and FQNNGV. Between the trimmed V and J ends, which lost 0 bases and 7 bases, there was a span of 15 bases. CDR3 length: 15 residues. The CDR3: CASSLDPSGRGGYTF. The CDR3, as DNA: TGTGCCAGCAGCTTAGATCCATCCGGGCGGGGTGGCTACACCTTC.